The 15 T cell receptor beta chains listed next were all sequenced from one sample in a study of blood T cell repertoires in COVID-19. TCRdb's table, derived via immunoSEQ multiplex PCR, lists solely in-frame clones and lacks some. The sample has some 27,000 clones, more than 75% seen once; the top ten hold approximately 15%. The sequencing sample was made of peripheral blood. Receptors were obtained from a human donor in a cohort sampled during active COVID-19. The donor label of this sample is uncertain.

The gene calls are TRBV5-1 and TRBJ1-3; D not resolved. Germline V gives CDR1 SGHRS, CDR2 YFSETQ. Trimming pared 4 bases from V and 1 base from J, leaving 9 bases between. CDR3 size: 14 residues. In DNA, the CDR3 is TGCGCCAGCAGCCTAAGTAATTCTGGAAACACCATATATTTT. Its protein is CASSLSNSGNTIYF.

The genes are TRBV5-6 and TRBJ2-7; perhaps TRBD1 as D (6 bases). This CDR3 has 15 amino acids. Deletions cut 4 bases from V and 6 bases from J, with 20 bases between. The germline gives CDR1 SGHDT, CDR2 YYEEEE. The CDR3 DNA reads TGTGCCAGCAGCCGAGGAGACAGGTGGACGGTCGAGCAGTACTTC. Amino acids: CASSRGDRWTVEQYF.

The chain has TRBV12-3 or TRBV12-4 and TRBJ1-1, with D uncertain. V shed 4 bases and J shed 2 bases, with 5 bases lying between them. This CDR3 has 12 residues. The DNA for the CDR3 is TGTGCCAGCAGTTCTTTTAACACTGAAGCTTTCTTT. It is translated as CASSSFNTEAFF.

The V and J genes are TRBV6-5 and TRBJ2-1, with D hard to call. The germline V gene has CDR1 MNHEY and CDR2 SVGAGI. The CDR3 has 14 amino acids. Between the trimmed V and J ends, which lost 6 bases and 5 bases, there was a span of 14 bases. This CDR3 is CASSLAGNHNEQFF. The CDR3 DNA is TGTGCCAGCAGCCTCGCAGGTAACCACAATGAGCAGTTCTTC.

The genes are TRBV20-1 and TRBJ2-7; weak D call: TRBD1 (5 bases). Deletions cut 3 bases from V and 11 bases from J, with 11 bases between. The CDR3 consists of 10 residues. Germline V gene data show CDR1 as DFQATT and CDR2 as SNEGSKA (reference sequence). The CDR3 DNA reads TGCAGTGCTAGGTGGACAAGGGAGTACTTC. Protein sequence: CSARWTREYF.

CDR3 sequence reads: CASRQGAPGYTF. CDR3 DNA sequence: TGTGCCAGTAGACAGGGGGCGCCGGGCTACACCTTC. The gene calls are TRBV19 and TRBJ1-2, with TRBD1 matching 9 bases. The V segment lost 6 bases and the J segment 8 bases; nucleotides outside the gene matches: 4. This CDR3 spans 12 amino acids. Germline V gene data show CDR1 as LNHDA and CDR2 as SQIVND (reference sequence). Complete variable domain (other parts from reference TRBV19 and TRBJ1-2): DGGITQSPKYLFRKEGQNVTLSCEQNLNHDAMYWYRQDPGQGLRLIYYSQIVNDFQKGDIAEGYSVSREKKESFPLTVTSAQKNPTAFYLCASRQGAPGYTFGSGTRLTVV.

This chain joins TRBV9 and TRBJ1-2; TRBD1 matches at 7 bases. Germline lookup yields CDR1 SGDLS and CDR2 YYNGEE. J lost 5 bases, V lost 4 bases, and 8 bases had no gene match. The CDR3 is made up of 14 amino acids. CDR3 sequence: CASSISGTDYGYTF. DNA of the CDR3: TGTGCCAGCAGCATCTCCGGGACAGATTATGGCTACACCTTC. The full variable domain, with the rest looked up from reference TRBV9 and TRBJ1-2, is DSGVTQTPKHLITATGQRVTLRCSPRSGDLSVYWYQQSLDQGLQFLIQYYNGEERAKGNILERFSAQQFPDLHSELNLSSLELGDSALYFCASSISGTDYGYTFGSGTRLTVV.

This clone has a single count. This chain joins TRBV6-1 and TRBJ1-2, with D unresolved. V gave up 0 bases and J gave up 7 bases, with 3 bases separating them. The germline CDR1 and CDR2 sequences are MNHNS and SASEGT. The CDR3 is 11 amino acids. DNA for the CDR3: TGTGCCAGCAGTGAAGCCCTTGGCTACACCTTC. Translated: CASSEALGYTF.

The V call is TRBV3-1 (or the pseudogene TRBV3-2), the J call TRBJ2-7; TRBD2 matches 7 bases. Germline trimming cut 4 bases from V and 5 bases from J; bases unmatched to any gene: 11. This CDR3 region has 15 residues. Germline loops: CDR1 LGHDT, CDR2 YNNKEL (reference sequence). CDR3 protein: CASSPASGSVHEQYF. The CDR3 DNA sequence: TGTGCCAGCAGCCCGGCTAGCGGTTCTGTCCACGAGCAGTACTTC.

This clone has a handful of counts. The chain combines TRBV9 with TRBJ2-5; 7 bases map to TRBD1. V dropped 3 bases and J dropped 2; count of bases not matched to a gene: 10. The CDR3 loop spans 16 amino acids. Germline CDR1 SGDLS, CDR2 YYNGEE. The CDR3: CASSARQGWGQETQYF. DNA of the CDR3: TGTGCCAGCAGCGCCCGACAGGGCTGGGGACAAGAGACCCAGTACTTC.

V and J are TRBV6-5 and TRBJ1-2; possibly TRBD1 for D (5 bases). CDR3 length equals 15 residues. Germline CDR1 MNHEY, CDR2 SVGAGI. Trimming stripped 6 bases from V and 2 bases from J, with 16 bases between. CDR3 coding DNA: TGTGCCAGCAGGATCCCTGGGGCGACAAACTATGGCTACACCTTC. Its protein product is CASRIPGATNYGYTF.

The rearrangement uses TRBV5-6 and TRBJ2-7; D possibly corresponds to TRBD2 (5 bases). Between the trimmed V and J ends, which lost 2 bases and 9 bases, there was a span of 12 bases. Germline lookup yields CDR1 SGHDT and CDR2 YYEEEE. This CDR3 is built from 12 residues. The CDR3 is CASSLSGSRQYF. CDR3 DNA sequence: TGTGCCAGCAGCTTATCGGGGTCAAGGCAGTACTTC.

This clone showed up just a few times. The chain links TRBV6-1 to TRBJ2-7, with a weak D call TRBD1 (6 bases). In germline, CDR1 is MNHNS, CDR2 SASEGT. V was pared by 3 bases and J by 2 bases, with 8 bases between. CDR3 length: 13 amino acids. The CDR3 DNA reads TGTGCCAGCAGTGAGCCAGGGGCCTACGAGCAGTACTTC. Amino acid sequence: CASSEPGAYEQYF.

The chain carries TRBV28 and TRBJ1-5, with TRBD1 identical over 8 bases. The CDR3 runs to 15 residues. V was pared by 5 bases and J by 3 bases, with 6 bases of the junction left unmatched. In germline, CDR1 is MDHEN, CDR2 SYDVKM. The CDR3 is CASSTTGGPNQPQHF. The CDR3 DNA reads TGTGCCAGCAGTACCACAGGGGGACCCAATCAGCCCCAGCATTTT.

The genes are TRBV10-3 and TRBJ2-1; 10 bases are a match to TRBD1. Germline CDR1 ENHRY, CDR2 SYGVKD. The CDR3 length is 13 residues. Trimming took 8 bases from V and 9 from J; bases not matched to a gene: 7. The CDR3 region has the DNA TGTGCCATCGAGAGGGACAGGGGAGGTGAGCAGTTCTTC. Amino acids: CAIERDRGGEQFF.